A single sample is the source of the 30 T cell receptor beta chains below, sequenced in a study of shared clonotypes between healthy human individuals. Clones were read by immunoSEQ multiplex PCR, and TCRdb kept only the in-frame ones, dropping some. This sample carries approximately 240,000 clones, 60% to 80% of them seen once, and the ten largest clones take approximately 12%. Sequences were obtained from memory CD4+ T cells sorted from blood. Subset in this sample: CD45RA-negative fraction. The source is a man aged 25 to 45 in good health.

J is TRBJ2-5 and V is TRBV5-1, with 14 bases identical to TRBD2. The CDR3 is 19 amino acids. The germline V gene has CDR1 SGHRS and CDR2 YFSETQ. Trimming removed 0 bases from V and 0 bases from J; junction bases left unmatched: 7. In nucleotides, the CDR3 is TGCGCCAGCAGCTTGGCGGGACTAGCGGGAGTCCCTTACCAAGAGACCCAGTACTTC. As protein: CASSLAGLAGVPYQETQYF. Filled out from reference TRBV5-1 and TRBJ2-5, the complete variable domain reads KAGVTQTPRYLIKTRGQQVTLSCSPISGHRSVSWYQQTPGQGLQFLFEYFSETQRNKGNFPGRFSGRQFSNSRSEMNVSTLELGDSALYLCASSLAGLAGVPYQETQYFGPGTRLLVL.

The V and J genes are TRBV2 and TRBJ2-1, with a possible D match to TRBD2 (6 bases). From germline, CDR1 is SNHLY and CDR2 FYNNEI. Trimming left V 4 bases short and J 8 bases short, with 18 bases between. The CDR3 covers 15 residues. CDR3 sequence reads: CASSGTLGGSDEQFF. The CDR3 DNA reads TGTGCCAGCAGTGGAACCCTAGGAGGGAGCGATGAGCAGTTCTTC.

The genes are TRBV18 and TRBJ2-3, with D possibly matching TRBD2 (5 bases). The CDR3 contains 14 residues. Germline values: CDR1 KGHSH, CDR2 LQKENI. The V and J ends lost 6 bases and 0 bases respectively, with 10 bases between them. The CDR3 nucleotides read TGTGCCAGCTCCCGGACGGGGAGCACAGATACGCAGTATTTT. Its protein is CASSRTGSTDTQYF. The full variable domain, its missing parts supplied by reference TRBV18 and TRBJ2-3, is NAGVMQNPRHLVRRRGQEARLRCSPMKGHSHVYWYRQLPEEGLKFMVYLQKENIIDESGMPKERFSAEFPKEGPSILRIQQVVRGDSAAYFCASSRTGSTDTQYFGPGTRLTVL.

This chain joins TRBV5-6 and TRBJ2-5; D might be TRBD1 (6 bases). The CDR3 covers 12 residues. V dropped 5 bases and J dropped 5 bases, with 10 bases sitting between them. CDR1 SGHDT and CDR2 YYEEEE come from the germline V gene. The CDR3, as DNA: TGTGCCAGCAGTCCAAGGGGGGAGACCCAGTACTTC. Translation: CASSPRGETQYF.

The rearrangement uses TRBV7-7 and TRBJ2-7; 11 nucleotides align to TRBD2. The CDR3 runs 16 residues. V lost 5 bases, J lost 4 bases, and 10 bases stayed unmatched. Germline V gene sequence: CDR1 SSHAT, CDR2 FNYEAQ (reference sequence). The CDR3 region has the DNA TGTGCCAGCAGCGCGACCGGGACTAGCGGAATTTACGAGCAGTACTTC. As protein: CASSATGTSGIYEQYF.

CDR3 bases: TGTGCCAGCAGTTTAATCCCCGGCGGGGCGAATCAGCCCCAGCATTTT. Amino acids: CASSLIPGGANQPQHF. The chain recombines TRBV28 with TRBJ1-5, with a tentative D call TRBD1 (5 bases). This CDR3 region has 16 residues. Trimming left V 2 bases short and J 4 bases short, with 15 bases between. CDR1 MDHEN and CDR2 SYDVKM come from the germline V gene.

This clone appeared once. This rearrangement joins TRBV6-1 to TRBJ2-7; no firm D call. The CDR3 runs to 15 residues. Trimming pared 1 base from V and 0 bases from J, leaving 10 bases between. Germline V CDR1 and CDR2: MNHNS, SASEGT. The CDR3 DNA follows: TGTGCCAGCAGTGAAGGCGGCCTGAGCTCCTACGAGCAGTACTTC. This codes for CASSEGGLSSYEQYF.

The J gene is TRBJ2-1, the V gene TRBV11-3, with 15 bases identical to TRBD2. Germline-derived CDR1 and CDR2 are SGHNT and YENEEA. V lost 5 bases and J lost 7; bases outside the gene matches: 3. There are 15 residues in the CDR3. Here the CDR3 DNA reads TGTGCCAGCAGCAGGACTAGCGGGAGGGGGAATGAGCAGTTCTTC. Its translation: CASSRTSGRGNEQFF.

The chain uses TRBV19 and TRBJ1-5; weak D call: TRBD1 (5 bases). Trimming stripped 3 bases from V and 4 bases from J, with 16 bases between. Germline-derived CDR1 and CDR2 are LNHDA and SQIVND (reference sequence). This CDR3 has 16 amino acids. CDR3 sequence reads: CASSMQGSGSNQPQHF. CDR3 DNA: TGTGCCAGTAGTATGCAGGGAAGCGGGTCGAATCAGCCCCAGCATTTT.

This clone was counted ten times or more. J is TRBJ1-5 and V is TRBV6-1; D gene ambiguous. The CDR3 covers 13 residues. V lost 6 bases, J lost 0 bases, and 6 bases lay in between. Germline V gene lookup returns CDR1 MNHNS and CDR2 SASEGT. As DNA, the CDR3 is TGTGCCAGCAGACCCAATAGCAATCAGCCCCAGCATTTT. The encoded protein is CASRPNSNQPQHF.

The J gene is TRBJ2-3, the V gene TRBV4-1; 8 positions agree with TRBD2. This CDR3 is 16 amino acids long. The germline V gene encodes CDR1 MGHRA and CDR2 YSYEKL. After removal of 4 bases from V and 2 bases from J, the junction contained 8 bases not matched to a gene. CDR3 amino acids: CASSPALAGLTDTQYF. CDR3 DNA: TGCGCCAGCAGCCCGGCTCTAGCGGGCCTCACAGATACGCAGTATTTT.

The V and J genes are TRBV27 and TRBJ2-7; D is perhaps TRBD2 (6 bases). The CDR3 extends over 15 amino acids. Per the germline V gene, CDR1 is MNHEY and CDR2 is SMNVEV (reference sequence). V was shortened by 6 bases and J by 1 base, with 16 bases between the two germline ends. For the CDR3, the DNA is TGTGCCAGCAGCATCAGACCGCGGGGTTCCTACGAGCAGTACTTC. It translates to CASSIRPRGSYEQYF.

This clone was detected a few times. In nucleotides, the CDR3 is TGTGCCAGCAGCCAGGGACTTAACACAGATACGCAGTATTTT. Residues: CASSQGLNTDTQYF. The rearrangement joins TRBV14 to TRBJ2-3; TRBD2 might be the D (6 bases). Trimming pared 3 bases from V and 2 bases from J, leaving 9 bases between. This CDR3 has 14 residues. CDR1 SGHDN and CDR2 FVKESK come from the germline V gene.

Here the CDR3 reads CASSFSGAYGYTF. The CDR3 DNA reads TGTGCCAGCAGCTTTTCGGGCGCCTATGGCTACACCTTC. The chain uses TRBV5-8 and TRBJ1-2; unclear D gene. Trimming left V 2 bases short and J 4 bases short, with 9 bases between. The CDR3 totals 13 residues. CDR1 is SGHTS and CDR2 is YDEGEE in the germline V gene.

The J gene is TRBJ2-7, the V gene TRBV10-2; 9 bases line up with TRBD2. Germline V CDR1 and CDR2: WSHSY, SAAADI. V dropped 4 bases and J dropped 0; count of bases not matched to a gene: 13. The CDR3 runs to 18 residues. The CDR3 is CASSGSIGGAGGSYEQYF. The CDR3 coding sequence is TGCGCCAGCAGTGGGTCTATAGGGGGAGCGGGAGGCTCCTACGAGCAGTACTTC.

This clone appeared a single time. This sequence joins TRBV27 and TRBJ2-3; possible D gene TRBD1, 5 bases. This CDR3 comprises 15 residues. CDR1 MNHEY and CDR2 SMNVEV come from the germline V gene (reference sequence). V dropped 2 bases and J dropped 2 bases, with 11 bases sitting between them. The CDR3 coding sequence is TGTGCCAGCAGTTTAATCGGCAGGGACACAGATACGCAGTATTTT. Translation: CASSLIGRDTDTQYF.

This chain uses TRBV5-4 with TRBJ2-7; TRBD2 matches 8 bases. Germline V CDR1 and CDR2: SGHNT, YYREEE (reference sequence). Trimming removed 0 bases from V and 2 bases from J; junction bases left unmatched: 7. CDR3 size: 16 residues. In DNA form, the CDR3 reads TGTGCCAGCAGCTTGGGGGAGTCTAGCGGGCCCTACGAGCAGTACTTC. It encodes CASSLGESSGPYEQYF.

The chain joins TRBV28 to TRBJ2-5; TRBD2 is a possible D gene (5 bases). CDR3 length equals 15 residues. Trimming removed 7 bases from V and 0 bases from J, with 15 bases in between. CDR1 is MDHEN and CDR2 is SYDVKM in the germline V gene. CDR3 nucleotides: TGTGCCAGCACTCTAACGGGGTTGTACCAAGAGACCCAGTACTTC. Translating it yields CASTLTGLYQETQYF. The whole variable domain, filled in from reference TRBV28 and TRBJ2-5, reads DVKVTQSSRYLVKRTGEKVFLECVQDMDHENMFWYRQDPGLGLRLIYFSYDVKMKEKGDIPEGYSVSREKKERFSLILESASTNQTSMYLCASTLTGLYQETQYFGPGTRLLVL.

The rearrangement links TRBV7-6 to TRBJ2-1, with D uncertain. The CDR3 covers 18 residues. Germline lookup yields CDR1 SGHVS and CDR2 FNYEAQ. Trimming removed 1 base at V and 4 bases at J, with 20 bases between. The CDR3 nucleotides are TGTGCCAGCAGCTTAGTCGGCCCAGGCCCGGCGTCTTACAATGAGCAGTTCTTC. It yields the protein CASSLVGPGPASYNEQFF.

A single count supports this clone. The CDR3 coding sequence is TGCGCCAGCAGGAAAACTTCCGCGGGAGTATCTCCCGGGGAGCTGTTTTTT. It yields the protein CASRKTSAGVSPGELFF. V is TRBV10-2 and J is TRBJ2-2; the match to TRBD2 covers 7 bases. This CDR3 is 17 amino acids long. The V segment lost 6 bases and the J segment 6 bases; nucleotides outside the gene matches: 16. Germline V gives CDR1 WSHSY, CDR2 SAAADI.

This rearrangement joins TRBV2 to TRBJ2-6, with D uncertain. The germline V and J ends were trimmed by 7 bases and 7 bases, with 8 bases remaining between them. Germline-derived CDR1 and CDR2 are SNHLY and FYNNEI. The CDR3 spans 12 residues. CDR3 in DNA: TGTGCCAGCACCGCAGGCGCCAACGTCCTGACTTTC. Translating gives CASTAGANVLTF.

Only a few counts were recorded for this clone. The chain combines TRBV29-1 with TRBJ2-3; 7 nucleotides match TRBD2. Trimming removed 3 bases from V and 6 bases from J; junction bases left unmatched: 0. This CDR3 spans 11 amino acids. Germline CDR1 and CDR2: SQVTM and ANQGSEA. CDR3 residues: CSVDGGDTQYF. DNA of the CDR3: TGCAGCGTTGACGGGGGGGATACGCAGTATTTT.

DNA of the CDR3: TGTGCCAGCAGCCAACCCGGGACTCAAACTGAGCAGTTCTTC. Translation gives CASSQPGTQTEQFF. The chain joins TRBV4-2 to TRBJ2-1; a weak D match, TRBD2 (6 bases). Trimming left V 2 bases short and J 9 bases short, with 14 bases between. Germline loops: CDR1 LGHNA, CDR2 YNFKEQ. The CDR3 runs 14 residues.

The chain couples TRBV20-1 to TRBJ2-5; no definite D call. Germline-derived CDR1 and CDR2 are DFQATT and SNEGSKA (reference sequence). V lost 5 bases, J lost 0 bases, and 4 bases lay in between. The CDR3 contains 11 residues. The CDR3 spells CSAFYQETQYF. The CDR3 DNA follows: TGCAGTGCTTTTTACCAAGAGACCCAGTACTTC.

By sample share, this clone is medium-sized. The rearrangement uses TRBV2 and TRBJ2-4; TRBD1 or TRBD2 may be the D gene (5 bases each). V lost 6 bases and J 0 bases, leaving 9 bases between the germline ends. CDR1 and CDR2 from the germline V gene are SNHLY and FYNNEI. The CDR3 is 14 residues long. CDR3 residues: CASSGTVAKNIQYF. The DNA of the CDR3 is TGTGCCAGCAGCGGGACCGTAGCCAAAAACATTCAGTACTTC.

CDR3 nucleotide sequence: TGCAGCGTGCGGACAGGGGGCCCCTACGAGCAGTACTTC. It encodes CSVRTGGPYEQYF. The chain couples TRBV29-1 to TRBJ2-7, with 11 bases aligning to TRBD1. Per the germline V gene, CDR1 is SQVTM and CDR2 is ANQGSEA. The CDR3 covers 13 residues. V shed 6 bases, J shed 2 bases, and the junction held 3 bases outside the gene matches.

The rearrangement links TRBV5-1 to TRBJ2-1, with TRBD2 matching over 7 bases. The CDR3 has 15 residues. The germline gives CDR1 SGHRS, CDR2 YFSETQ. With 1 base clipped from V and 9 bases from J, the junction kept 10 bases outside the gene matches. The CDR3 DNA is TGCGCCAGCAGCTTGATTGGACTAGTAAGGAGTGAGCAGTTCTTC. It specifies CASSLIGLVRSEQFF.

The V gene is TRBV5-1, the J gene TRBJ1-4; the match to TRBD1 covers 7 bases. CDR3 length: 15 residues. Germline V gives CDR1 SGHRS, CDR2 YFSETQ. Trimming cost V 3 bases and J 8 bases; bases outside gene matches: 10. CDR3 bases: TGCGCCAGCAGCTCAGGAACAGGGGCTTACGAAAAACTGTTTTTT. Its translation: CASSSGTGAYEKLFF.

The V call is TRBV7-8, the J call TRBJ1-2; TRBD1 might be the D (6 bases). The CDR3 spans 15 residues. The V end was cut by 0 bases, the J end by 7 bases, with 15 bases between. Germline lookup yields CDR1 SGHVS and CDR2 FQNEAQ. The CDR3 loop is CASSLARGGQGGYTF. In nucleotides, the CDR3 is TGTGCCAGCAGCTTAGCGCGGGGGGGACAAGGTGGCTACACCTTC.

CDR3 loop: CATRPTSGSAYNEQFF. The CDR3 nucleotides are TGTGCCACCAGACCGACTAGCGGGAGTGCCTACAATGAGCAGTTCTTC. The V call is TRBV15, the J call TRBJ2-1; 12 bases are a match to TRBD2. Germline CDR1 is LNHNV and CDR2 is YYDKDF (reference sequence). J was trimmed by 2 bases and V by 6 bases; bases with no gene match: 5. This CDR3 region has 16 residues.